These 6 T cell receptor beta chains share one sample of origin, sequenced in a study of blood T cell repertoires in COVID-19. Assay: immunoSEQ multiplex PCR; the TCRdb copy retains only in-frame clones and omits some. The sample lists 140,000 to 150,000 clones, roughly nine tenths occurring once. The sequenced material came from peripheral blood. These receptors were obtained from a human donor in a cohort sampled during active COVID-19.

This chain joins TRBV19 and TRBJ1-5, with 7 bases aligning to TRBD1. V dropped 4 bases and J dropped 6; count of bases not matched to a gene: 6. The germline gives CDR1 LNHDA, CDR2 SQIVND (reference sequence). There are 14 residues in the CDR3. CDR3 sequence reads: CASSTRQGGQPQHF. For the CDR3, the DNA is TGTGCCAGTAGTACCCGACAGGGCGGTCAGCCCCAGCATTTT.

This clone came up a few times. This chain uses TRBV4-1 with TRBJ1-6; 9 nucleotides match TRBD1. Trimming at V came to 5 bases and at J to 7 bases, leaving 9 bases not matched to a gene. CDR3 length: 16 residues. Germline CDR1 MGHRA, CDR2 YSYEKL. CDR3 protein: CASSSRMTGGNSPLHF. In nucleotides, the CDR3 is TGCGCCAGCAGCTCCCGGATGACAGGGGGGAATTCACCCCTCCACTTT.

This chain uses TRBV27 with TRBJ2-5, with TRBD2 matching 7 bases. The CDR3 length is 15 residues. Per germline, CDR1 MNHEY and CDR2 SMNVEV (reference sequence). V trimming: 7 bases; J trimming: 5 bases; junction bases outside the gene matches: 13. The DNA for the CDR3 is TGTGCCAGCAAGAGACTAGCCACCGTGGGGGAGACCCAGTACTTC. This encodes CASKRLATVGETQYF.

The J gene is TRBJ2-1, the V gene TRBV7-2, with 8 positions matching TRBD2. This CDR3 comprises 16 residues. The V gene end was trimmed by 3 bases and the J gene end by 8 bases; junction bases not matched to a gene: 12. Germline CDR1 reads SGHTA; CDR2 reads FQGNSA. Written as DNA, the CDR3 is TGTGCCAGCAGCTTTTCCCCTGGACTAGCTAACGATGAGCAGTTCTTC. This codes for CASSFSPGLANDEQFF.

The chain links TRBV4-3 to TRBJ1-4, with 10 bases matching TRBD1. This CDR3 is built from 16 residues. Germline CDR1 reads LGHNA; CDR2 reads YSLEER. V trimming: 2 bases; J trimming: 6 bases; junction bases outside the gene matches: 6. DNA of the CDR3: TGCGCCAGCAGCCAACTACCGGGGACAGGGGATGAAAAACTGTTTTTT. It codes for CASSQLPGTGDEKLFF.

Concerning this clone: Other DNA sequences within the sample encode an identical CDR3. The chain carries TRBV5-1 and TRBJ1-3; a weak D match, TRBD1 (5 bases). V gave up 5 bases and J gave up 0 bases, with 15 bases separating them. Germline CDR1 SGHRS, CDR2 YFSETQ. CDR3 length: 16 amino acids. The CDR3 DNA reads TGCGCCAGCAGACGGGACGGGGGGGACTCTGGAAACACCATATATTTT. Translation gives CASRRDGGDSGNTIYF.